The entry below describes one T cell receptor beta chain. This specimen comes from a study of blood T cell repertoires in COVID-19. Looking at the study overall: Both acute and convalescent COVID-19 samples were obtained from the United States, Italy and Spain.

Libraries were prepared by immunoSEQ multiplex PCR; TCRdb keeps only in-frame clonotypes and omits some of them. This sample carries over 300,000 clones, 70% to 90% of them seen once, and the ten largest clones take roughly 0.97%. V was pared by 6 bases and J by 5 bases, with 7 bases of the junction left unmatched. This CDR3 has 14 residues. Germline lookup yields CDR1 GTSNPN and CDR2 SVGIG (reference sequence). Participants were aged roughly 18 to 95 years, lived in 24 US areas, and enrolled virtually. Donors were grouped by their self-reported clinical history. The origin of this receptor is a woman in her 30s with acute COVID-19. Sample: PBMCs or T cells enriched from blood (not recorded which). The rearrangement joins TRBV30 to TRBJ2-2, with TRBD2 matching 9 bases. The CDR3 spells CACAGGRKTGELFF. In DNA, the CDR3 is TGTGCCTGCGCGGGGGGGCGAAAAACCGGGGAGCTGTTTTTT. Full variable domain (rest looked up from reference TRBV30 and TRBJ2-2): SQTIHQWPATLVQPVGSPLSLECTVEGTSNPNLYWYRQAAGRGLQLLFYSVGIGQISSEVPQNLSASRPQDRQFILSSKKLLLSDSGFYLCACAGGRKTGELFFGEGSRLTVL.